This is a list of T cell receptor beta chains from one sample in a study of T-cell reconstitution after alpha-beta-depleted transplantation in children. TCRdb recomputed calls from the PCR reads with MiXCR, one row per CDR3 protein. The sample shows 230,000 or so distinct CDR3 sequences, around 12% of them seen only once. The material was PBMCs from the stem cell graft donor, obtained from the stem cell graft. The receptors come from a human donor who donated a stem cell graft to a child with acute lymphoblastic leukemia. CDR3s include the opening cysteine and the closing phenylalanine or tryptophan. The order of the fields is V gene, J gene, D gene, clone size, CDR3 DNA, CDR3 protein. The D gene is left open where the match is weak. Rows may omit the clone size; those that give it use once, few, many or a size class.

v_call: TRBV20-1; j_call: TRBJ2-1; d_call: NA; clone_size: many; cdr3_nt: TGCAGTGCCAACCGATACGGTTTCGATGAGCAGTTCTTC; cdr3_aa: CSANRYGFDEQFF
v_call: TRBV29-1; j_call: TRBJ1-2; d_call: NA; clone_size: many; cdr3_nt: TGCAGCGGCGGACAGTCCAATAACTATGGCTACACCTTC; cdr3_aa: CSGGQSNNYGYTF
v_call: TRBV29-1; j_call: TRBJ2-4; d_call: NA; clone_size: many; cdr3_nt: TGCAGCGTTGAAGATAACACAGCCAAAAACATTCAGTACTTC; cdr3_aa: CSVEDNTAKNIQYF
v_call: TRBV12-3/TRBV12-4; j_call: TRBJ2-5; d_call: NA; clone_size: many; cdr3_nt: TGTGCCAGCGCCCTTACACCGGACTTCCCCCAAGAGACCCAGTACTTC; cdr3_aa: CASALTPDFPQETQYF
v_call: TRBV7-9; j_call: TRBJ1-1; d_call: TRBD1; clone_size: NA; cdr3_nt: TGTGCCAGCAGCTTCCAGGGGGGGAACACTGAAGCTTTCTTT; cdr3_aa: CASSFQGGNTEAFF
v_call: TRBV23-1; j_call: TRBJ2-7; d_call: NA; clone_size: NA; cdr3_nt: TGCGCCAGCAGTCAATCCCTAAACTTAGGCAGGGGCTACGAGCAGTACTTC; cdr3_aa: CASSQSLNLGRGYEQYF
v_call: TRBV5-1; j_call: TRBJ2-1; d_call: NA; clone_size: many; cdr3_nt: TGCGCCAGCAGCTTGCTAAGCGGTGACAATGAGCAGTTCTTC; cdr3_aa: CASSLLSGDNEQFF
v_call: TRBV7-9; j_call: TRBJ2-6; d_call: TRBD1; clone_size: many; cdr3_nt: TGTGCCAGCAGCTTCCCGGACAGGGCCGTCCTGACTTTC; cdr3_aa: CASSFPDRAVLTF
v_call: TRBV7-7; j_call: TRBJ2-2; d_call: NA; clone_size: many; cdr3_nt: TGTGCCAGCAGCTTAGCGCTGAACACCGGGGAGCTGTTTTTT; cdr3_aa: CASSLALNTGELFF
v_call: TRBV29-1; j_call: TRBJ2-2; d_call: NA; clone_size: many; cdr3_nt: TGCAGCGTTGTACCAGGGTGGACCGGGGAGCTGTTTTTT; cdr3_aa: CSVVPGWTGELFF
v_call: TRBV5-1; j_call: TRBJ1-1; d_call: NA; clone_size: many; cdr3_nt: TGCGCCAGCAGCTCGAAAAGGAACACTGAAGCTTTCTTT; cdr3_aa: CASSSKRNTEAFF
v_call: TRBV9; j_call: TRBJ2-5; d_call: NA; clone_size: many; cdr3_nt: TGTGCCAGCAGCGTCGGGACGCGAGAAGGGACCCAGTACTTC; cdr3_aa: CASSVGTREGTQYF
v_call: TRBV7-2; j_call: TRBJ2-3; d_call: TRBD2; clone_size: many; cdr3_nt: TGTGCCAGCAGCTTAGGGCCTGCGGGAGGTCCGGGTACGCAGTATTTT; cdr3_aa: CASSLGPAGGPGTQYF
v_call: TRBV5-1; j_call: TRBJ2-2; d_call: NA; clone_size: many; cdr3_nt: TGCGCCAGCAGCTTGTTCGGGGGAAGCCGGGACTTCGGGAACACCGGGGAGCTGTTTTTT; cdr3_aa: CASSLFGGSRDFGNTGELFF
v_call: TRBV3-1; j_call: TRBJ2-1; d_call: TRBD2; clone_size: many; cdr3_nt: TGTGCCAGCAGCCAAGAAGGTGCGGGCGGGAGTCGATACAATGAGCAGTTCTTC; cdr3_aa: CASSQEGAGGSRYNEQFF
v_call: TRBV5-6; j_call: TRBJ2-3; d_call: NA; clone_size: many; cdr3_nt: TGTGCCAGCAGCTGGGGGCACGGGACTAGCACAGATACGCAGTATTTT; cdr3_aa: CASSWGHGTSTDTQYF
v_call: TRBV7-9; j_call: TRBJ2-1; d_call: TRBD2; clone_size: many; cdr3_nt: TGTGCCAGCAGCTTAGGACTAGCGGGCAATGAGCAGTTCTTC; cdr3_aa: CASSLGLAGNEQFF
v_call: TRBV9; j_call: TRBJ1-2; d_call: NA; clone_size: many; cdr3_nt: TGTGCCAGCAGCGTAGGAACACAACTGGGGGATGGCTACACCTTC; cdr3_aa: CASSVGTQLGDGYTF
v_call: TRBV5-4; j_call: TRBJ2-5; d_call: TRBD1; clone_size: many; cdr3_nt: TGTGCCAGCAGCTCCAGAAATACCGGGACAGGGGCCGAGACCCAGTACTTC; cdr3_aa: CASSSRNTGTGAETQYF
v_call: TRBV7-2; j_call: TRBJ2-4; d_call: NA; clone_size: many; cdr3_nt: TGTGCCAGCAGCTTAGGGACCACGGGAAGTGACATTCAGTACTTC; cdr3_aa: CASSLGTTGSDIQYF
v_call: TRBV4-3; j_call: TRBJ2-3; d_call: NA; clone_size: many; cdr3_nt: TGCGCCAGCAGCCATGTCGTCGGGACGGAAGATACGCAGTATTTT; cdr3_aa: CASSHVVGTEDTQYF
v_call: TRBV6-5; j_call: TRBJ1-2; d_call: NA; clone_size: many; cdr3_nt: TGTGCCAGCAGCGTGTTTAAGGACTATGGCTACACCTTC; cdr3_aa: CASSVFKDYGYTF
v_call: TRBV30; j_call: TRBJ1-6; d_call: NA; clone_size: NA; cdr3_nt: TGTGCCTGGAGTGGGGACGCAGGAGGGAATTCACCCCTCCACTTT; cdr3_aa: CAWSGDAGGNSPLHF
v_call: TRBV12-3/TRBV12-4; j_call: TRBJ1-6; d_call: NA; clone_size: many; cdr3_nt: TGTGCCAGCAGTTTGTCCGGGGGTTCTAATTCACCCCTCCACTTT; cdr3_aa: CASSLSGGSNSPLHF